This TCR beta chain was sequenced during a study of CD8 T cells in Susac syndrome. An amount of RNA that ranged from roughly 0.5 to 1 ug was reverse transcribed with random hexamers. TCRdb fed the immunoSEQ multiplex PCR reads into MiXCR, producing one record per CDR3 protein. Altogether about 200,000 distinct CDR3 sequences are present, 80% to 95% being singletons, with the ten largest covering around 0.13%. The CDR3 runs 18 residues. Germline assignment: CDR1 SGHRS and CDR2 YFSETQ. V gave up 4 bases and J gave up 0 bases, with 23 bases separating them. The sample consisted of CD8+ T cells from PBMCs. The V call is TRBV5-1, the J call TRBJ2-7; perhaps TRBD2 as D (6 bases). This sequence originates from a human donor with multiple sclerosis. Here the CDR3 DNA reads TGCGCCAGCAGCGTGATTTGGTACCTAGCGCCTAGCTCCTACGAGCAGTACTTC. Its translation: CASSVIWYLAPSSYEQYF.